This TCR beta chain is from a study of blood T cell repertoires in COVID-19. Study context: COVID-19 samples, acute and convalescent, were from the United States, Italy and Spain.

Per germline, CDR1 KGHSY and CDR2 FQNENV. Trimming removed 1 base from V and 8 bases from J, with 21 bases in between. The CDR3 runs 18 residues. Original analysis: Reference gene primer amplification gave nucleated cell count estimates. TCRdb's table, derived via immunoSEQ multiplex PCR, lists solely in-frame clones and lacks some. The V and J calls and clone size are taken from that table; D and trimming were inferred from the DNA. The sample shows around 280,000 clones, more than 70% of them seen only once. This chain connects TRBV16 to TRBJ1-6; tentative D call: TRBD1 (6 bases). The receptor's source is a woman aged 25-40 years with COVID-19, enrolled during active disease. The sample was peripheral blood. CDR3 sequence reads: CASSQLSGVRVADSPLHF. CDR3 in DNA: TGTGCCAGCAGCCAATTGTCAGGGGTCCGGGTAGCTGATTCACCCCTCCACTTT.